The clone carrying this T cell receptor (beta chain) was seen a handful of times. Its specificity is unknown. This CDR3 has 14 amino acids. Germline CDR1 reads SGHRS; CDR2 reads YFSETQ. Trimming at V came to 3 bases and at J to 5 bases, leaving 7 bases not matched to a gene. These data belong to a study of blood T cells in healthy people across ages. Study at large: Through template switching, about one barcoded beta molecule was captured per two T cells, as measured in model experiments. Study-level results: Researchers said unsorted PBMCs prevented a conclusive naive versus antigen-experienced comparison.

The use of a sample-barcoded 5' primer and a J-beta primer mix characterized a second PCR of roughly 6 to 11 cycles. TCRdb called the 5' RACE reads again in MiXCR, with one record for every CDR3 protein. The data hold roughly 800,000 distinct CDR3 sequences, with about a quarter observed a single time. Another study also made use of these data, one on T cells of mothers and their children.

The TCR sequence derives from a boy under 18 in good health. The V call is TRBV5-1, the J call TRBJ2-7; the match to TRBD1 covers 8 bases. Sequencing used blood. CDR3 sequence: CASSSGQDHDEQYF. As DNA, the CDR3 is TGCGCCAGCAGCTCGGGACAGGACCATGACGAGCAGTACTTC. Supplemented by reference TRBV5-1 and TRBJ2-7, the full variable domain reads KAGVTQTPRYLIKTRGQQVTLSCSPISGHRSVSWYQQTPGQGLQFLFEYFSETQRNKGNFPGRFSGRQFSNSRSEMNVSTLELGDSALYLCASSSGQDHDEQYFGPGTRLTVT.